This TCR beta chain was sequenced for a study of cytomegalovirus exposure and HLA in healthy donors. Study conclusions and caveats: In presence/absence analyses, roughly uniform sequencing depth across donors was assumed. An analysis done earlier found most TCR beta V segments productive about 87% or about 30% of the time.

As regards this clone: As yet, its antigen is unknown.

Germline V gives CDR1 MNHEY, CDR2 SMNVEV (reference sequence). V lost 6 bases, J lost 1 base, and 9 bases lay in between. CDR3 length: 13 residues. 60 Vbeta and 13 Jbeta primers were used in PCR. Per the original data handling: In a later analysis, 80 million to 100 million unique TCR beta chains included roughly 11 million shared by two or more donors. The assay was immunoSEQ multiplex PCR, and TCRdb's table has in-frame clones only and misses some. From that table come the V and J calls and clone size; the DNA was used to work out D and trimming. The repertoire holds just over 200,000 clones, 79% seen once, with 1.7% in the top ten.

The TCR sequence derives from a man between 45 and 60 years old in good health and CMV-seronegative. Source material: PBMCs. The rearrangement links TRBV27 to TRBJ1-1; D gene unclear. The CDR3 coding sequence is TGTGCCAGCAGCGCAACGGGGAACACTGAAGCTTTCTTT. This translates into CASSATGNTEAFF.